This record looks at one TCR beta chain sequence and its context. Germline V gene sequence: CDR1 SGHAT, CDR2 FQNNGV. This CDR3 contains 16 residues. V was pared by 3 bases and J by 4 bases, with 9 bases of the junction left unmatched. This record belongs to a study of cytomegalovirus exposure and HLA in healthy donors. Primers included in the PCR were 60 Vbeta and 13 Jbeta primers. The protocol was immunoSEQ multiplex PCR, while the TCRdb copy is restricted to in-frame clones and leaves out a portion. Of some 130,000 clones in the sample, 65% to 80% are singletons; the top ten hold roughly 4.2%. The origin of this receptor is a male donor in good health and CMV-seropositive. The rearrangement uses TRBV11-2 and TRBJ2-5; 9 bases match TRBD1. Material: PBMCs. Written as DNA, the CDR3 is TGTGCCAGCAGCTTTGGTCTACAGGGGGCCGGAGAGACCCAGTACTTC. Protein: CASSFGLQGAGETQYF.